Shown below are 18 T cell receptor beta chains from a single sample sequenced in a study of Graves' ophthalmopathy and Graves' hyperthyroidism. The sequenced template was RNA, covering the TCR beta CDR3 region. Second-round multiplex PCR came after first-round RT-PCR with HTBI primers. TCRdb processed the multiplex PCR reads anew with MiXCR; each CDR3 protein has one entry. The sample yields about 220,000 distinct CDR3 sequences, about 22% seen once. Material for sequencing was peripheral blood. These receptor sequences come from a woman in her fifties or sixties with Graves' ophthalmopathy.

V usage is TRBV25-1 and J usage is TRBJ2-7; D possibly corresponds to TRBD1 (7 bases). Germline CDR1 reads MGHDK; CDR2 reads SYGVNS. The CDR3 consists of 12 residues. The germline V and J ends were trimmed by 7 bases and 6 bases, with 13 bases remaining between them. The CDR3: CASTQGGSEQYF. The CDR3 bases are TGTGCCAGCACGCAGGGGGGCTCCGAGCAGTACTTC.

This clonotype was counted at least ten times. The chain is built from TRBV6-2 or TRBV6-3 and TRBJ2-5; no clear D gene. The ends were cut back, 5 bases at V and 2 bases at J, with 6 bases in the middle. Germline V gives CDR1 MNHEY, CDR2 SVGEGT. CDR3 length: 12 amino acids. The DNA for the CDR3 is TGTGCCAGCAGTACCAGACAAGAGACCCAGTACTTC. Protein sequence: CASSTRQETQYF.

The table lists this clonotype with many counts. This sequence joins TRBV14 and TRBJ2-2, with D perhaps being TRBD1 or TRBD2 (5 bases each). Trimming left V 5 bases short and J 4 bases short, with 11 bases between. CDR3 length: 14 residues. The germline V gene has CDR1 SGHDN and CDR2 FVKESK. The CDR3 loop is CASSNRGSTGELFF. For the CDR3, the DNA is TGTGCCAGCAGCAACCGGGGCAGCACCGGGGAGCTGTTTTTT. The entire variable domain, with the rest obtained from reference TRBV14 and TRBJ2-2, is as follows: EAGVTQFPSHSVIEKGQTVTLRCDPISGHDNLYWYRRVMGKEIKFLLHFVKESKQDESGMPNNRFLAERTGGTYSTLKVQPAELEDSGVYFCASSNRGSTGELFFGEGSRLTVL.

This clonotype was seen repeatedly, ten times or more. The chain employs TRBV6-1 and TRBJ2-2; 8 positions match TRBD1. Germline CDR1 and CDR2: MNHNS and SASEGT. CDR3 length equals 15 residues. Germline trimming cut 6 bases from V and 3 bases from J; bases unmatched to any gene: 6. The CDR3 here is CASRPQGAHTGELFF. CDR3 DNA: TGTGCCAGCAGACCTCAGGGGGCGCACACCGGGGAGCTGTTTTTT.

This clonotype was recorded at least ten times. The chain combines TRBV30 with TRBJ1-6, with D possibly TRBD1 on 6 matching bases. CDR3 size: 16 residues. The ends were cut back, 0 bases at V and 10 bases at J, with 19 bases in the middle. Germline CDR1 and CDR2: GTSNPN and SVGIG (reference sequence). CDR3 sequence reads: CAWSVRPDRLRSPLHF. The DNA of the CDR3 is TGTGCCTGGAGTGTACGCCCTGACAGGCTTCGATCACCCCTCCACTTT.

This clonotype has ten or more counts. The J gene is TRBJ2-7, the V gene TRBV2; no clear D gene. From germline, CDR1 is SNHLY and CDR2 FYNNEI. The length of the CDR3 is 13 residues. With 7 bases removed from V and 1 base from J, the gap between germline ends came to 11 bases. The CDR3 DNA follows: TGTGCCAGCAATCCTAGTAGTTCCTACGAGCAGTACTTC. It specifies CASNPSSSYEQYF.

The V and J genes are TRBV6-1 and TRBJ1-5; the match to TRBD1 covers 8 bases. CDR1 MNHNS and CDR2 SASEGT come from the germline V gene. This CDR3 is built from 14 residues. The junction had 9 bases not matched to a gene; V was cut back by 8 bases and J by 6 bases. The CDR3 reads CASQSDRGPQPQHF. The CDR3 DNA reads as TGTGCCAGCCAGAGTGACAGGGGCCCTCAGCCCCAGCATTTT.

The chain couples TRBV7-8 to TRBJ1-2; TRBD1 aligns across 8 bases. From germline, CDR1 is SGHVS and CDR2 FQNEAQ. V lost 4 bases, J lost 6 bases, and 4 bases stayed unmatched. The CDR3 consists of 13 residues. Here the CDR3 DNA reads TGTGCCAGCAGCTCCCGGACAGGGCATGGCTACACCTTC. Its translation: CASSSRTGHGYTF.

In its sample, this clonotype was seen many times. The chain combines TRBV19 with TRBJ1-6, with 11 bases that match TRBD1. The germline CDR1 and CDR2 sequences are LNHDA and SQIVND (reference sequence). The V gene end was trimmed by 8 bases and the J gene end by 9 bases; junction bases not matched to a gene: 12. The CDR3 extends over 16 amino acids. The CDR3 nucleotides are TGTGCCAGTGGGGGCGGCACCGGGACAGGGGGTTCACCCCTCCACTTT. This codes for CASGGGTGTGGSPLHF.

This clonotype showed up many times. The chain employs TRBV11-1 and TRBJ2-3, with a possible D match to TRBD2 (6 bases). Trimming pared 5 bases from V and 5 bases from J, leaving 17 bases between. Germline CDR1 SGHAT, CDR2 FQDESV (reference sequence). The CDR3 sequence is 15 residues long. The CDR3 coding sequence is TGTGCCAGCAGCCCGAAAAGGAGGGTGGAAGATACGCAGTATTTT. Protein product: CASSPKRRVEDTQYF.

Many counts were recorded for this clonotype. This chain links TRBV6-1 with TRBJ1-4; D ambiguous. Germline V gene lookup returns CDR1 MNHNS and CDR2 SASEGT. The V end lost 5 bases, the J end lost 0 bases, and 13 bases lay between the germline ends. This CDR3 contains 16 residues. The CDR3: CASSPHPTATNEKLFF. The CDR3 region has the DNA TGTGCCAGCAGTCCTCACCCAACAGCAACTAATGAAAAACTGTTTTTT.

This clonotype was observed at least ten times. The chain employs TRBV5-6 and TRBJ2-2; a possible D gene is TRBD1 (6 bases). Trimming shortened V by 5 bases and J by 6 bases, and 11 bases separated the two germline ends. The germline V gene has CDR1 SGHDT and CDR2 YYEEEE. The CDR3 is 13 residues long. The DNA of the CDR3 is TGTGCCAGCAGTCTGACAGGACCCGGGGAGCTGTTTTTT. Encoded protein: CASSLTGPGELFF. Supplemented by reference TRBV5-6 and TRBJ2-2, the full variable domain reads DAGVTQSPTHLIKTRGQQVTLRCSPKSGHDTVSWYQQALGQGPQFIFQYYEEEERQRGNFPDRFSGHQFPNYSSELNVNALLLGDSALYLCASSLTGPGELFFGEGSRLTVL.

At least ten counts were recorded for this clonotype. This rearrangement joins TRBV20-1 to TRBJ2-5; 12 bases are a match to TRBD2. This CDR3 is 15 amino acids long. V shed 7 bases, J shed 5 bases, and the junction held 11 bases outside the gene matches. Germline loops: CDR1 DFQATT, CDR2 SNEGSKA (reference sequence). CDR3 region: CSVTTTSGRGETQYF. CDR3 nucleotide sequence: TGCAGTGTGACTACGACTAGCGGGAGAGGGGAGACCCAGTACTTC.

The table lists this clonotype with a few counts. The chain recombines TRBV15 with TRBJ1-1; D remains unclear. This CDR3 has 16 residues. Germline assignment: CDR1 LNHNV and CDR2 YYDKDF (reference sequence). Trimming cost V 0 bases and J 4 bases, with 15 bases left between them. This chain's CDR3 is CATSRDRAAGLTEAFF. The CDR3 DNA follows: TGTGCCACCAGCAGAGATCGTGCAGCCGGCCTCACTGAAGCTTTCTTT.

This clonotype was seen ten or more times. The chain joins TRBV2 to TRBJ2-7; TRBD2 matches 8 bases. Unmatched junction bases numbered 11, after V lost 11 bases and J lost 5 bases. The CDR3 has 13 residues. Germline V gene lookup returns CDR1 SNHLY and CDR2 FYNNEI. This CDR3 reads CASLREGLDEQYF. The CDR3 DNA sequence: TGTGCCTCCCTACGGGAGGGCCTTGACGAGCAGTACTTC.

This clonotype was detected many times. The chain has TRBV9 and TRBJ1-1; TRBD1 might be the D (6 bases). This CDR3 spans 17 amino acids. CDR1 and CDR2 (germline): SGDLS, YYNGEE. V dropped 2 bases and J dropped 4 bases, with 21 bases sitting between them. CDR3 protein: CASSVGPTQGMATEAFF. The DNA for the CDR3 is TGTGCCAGCAGCGTGGGGCCAACACAGGGCATGGCCACTGAAGCTTTCTTT.

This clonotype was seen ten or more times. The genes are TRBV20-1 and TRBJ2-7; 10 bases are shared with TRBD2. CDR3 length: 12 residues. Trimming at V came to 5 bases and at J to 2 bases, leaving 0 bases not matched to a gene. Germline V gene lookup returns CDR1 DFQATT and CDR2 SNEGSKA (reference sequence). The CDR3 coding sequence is TGCAGTGCTGGGACTAGCGCCTACGAGCAGTACTTC. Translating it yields CSAGTSAYEQYF.

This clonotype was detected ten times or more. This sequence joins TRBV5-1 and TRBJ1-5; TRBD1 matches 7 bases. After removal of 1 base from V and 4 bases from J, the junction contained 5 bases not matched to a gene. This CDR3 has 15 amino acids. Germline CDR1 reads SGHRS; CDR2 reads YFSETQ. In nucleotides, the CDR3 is TGCGCCAGCAGCTTGACAGGGGTAGGGAATCAGCCCCAGCATTTT. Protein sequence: CASSLTGVGNQPQHF.